This T cell receptor (beta chain) was captured in a study of T-cell memory formation after mild COVID-19. TCRdb itself ran the 5' RACE reads through MiXCR, one entry per CDR3 protein. Among some 88,000 distinct CDR3 sequences listed, 20% to 25% were seen once. This clonotype has just a few counts. Germline V lookup: CDR1 WSHSY, CDR2 SAAADI. This CDR3 is built from 13 residues. V lost 6 bases, J lost 4 bases, and 12 bases lay in between. This receptor was taken from a man between 18 and 35 years old who had mild COVID-19 (a few samples of this study predate the infection). Cell type and time point are not known. Sequenced: PBMCs or a T cell subset sorted from them (not recorded which). The V and J genes are TRBV10-2 and TRBJ1-2; possible D gene TRBD1, 6 bases. CDR3 protein: CASSFTGSYGYTF. In DNA, the CDR3 is TGCGCCAGCAGCTTCACAGGGAGCTATGGCTACACCTTC.